These 10 T cell receptor beta chains were all obtained from the same sample, sequenced in a study of intratumoral heterogeneity in liver cancer. Produced via immunoSEQ multiplex PCR; TCRdb's table is partial and in-frame only. The table has just over 20,000 clones, about two thirds seen once; the top ten hold about a sixth. This material consisted of tumor-adjacent normal tissue, taken before any cancer treatment. The receptors shown here come from a woman between 65 and 79 years old with hepatocellular carcinoma.

The chain carries TRBV7-9 and TRBJ2-2; D is uncertain. Trimming left V 1 base short and J 4 bases short, with 16 bases between. Germline CDR1 is SEHNR and CDR2 is FQNEAQ (reference sequence). This CDR3 comprises 17 residues. The CDR3 DNA follows: TGTGCCAGCAGCTTAGAAGGTTCCGCGGAGCGCACCGGGGAGCTGTTTTTT. It encodes CASSLEGSAERTGELFF. The variable domain in full, completed from reference TRBV7-9 and TRBJ2-2, reads DTGVSQNPRHKITKRGQNVTFRCDPISEHNRLYWYRQTLGQGPEFLTYFQNEAQLEKSRLLSDRFSAERPKGSFSTLEIQRTEQGDSAMYLCASSLEGSAERTGELFFGEGSRLTVL.

The J gene is TRBJ2-1, the V gene TRBV15; 8 bases match TRBD2. Germline-derived CDR1 and CDR2 are LNHNV and YYDKDF (reference sequence). The V and J ends lost 5 bases and 9 bases, in that order; junction bases with no gene match: 18. The CDR3 is 17 amino acids. CDR3 DNA sequence: TGTGCCACCAGCTCTGGGCTAGTGGGACTAGGCGGGTTTGAGCAGTTCTTC. Protein sequence: CATSSGLVGLGGFEQFF.

CDR3 DNA: TGTGCCAGTGGGAAACTAGCGGGAGGCACAGATACGCAGTATTTT. Encoded protein: CASGKLAGGTDTQYF. The rearrangement joins TRBV19 to TRBJ2-3; 11 bases agree with TRBD2. This CDR3 has 15 residues. The ends lost 8 bases at V and 1 base at J; junction bases unmatched: 5. Germline CDR1 LNHDA, CDR2 SQIVND (reference sequence). The entire variable domain, with the rest obtained from reference TRBV19 and TRBJ2-3, is as follows: DGGITQSPKYLFRKEGQNVTLSCEQNLNHDAMYWYRQDPGQGLRLIYYSQIVNDFQKGDIAEGYSVSREKKESFPLTVTSAQKNPTAFYLCASGKLAGGTDTQYFGPGTRLTVL.

The J gene is TRBJ2-2, the V gene TRBV2; 11 bases are a match to TRBD1. J lost 6 bases, V lost 0 bases, and 9 bases had no gene match. The CDR3 is 18 amino acids. Per germline, CDR1 SNHLY and CDR2 FYNNEI. CDR3 loop: CASSEARTGGLSAGELFF. For the CDR3, the DNA is TGTGCCAGCAGTGAAGCGCGGACAGGGGGCTTATCCGCCGGGGAGCTGTTTTTT.

In this sample, this clone turned up a few times. This chain connects TRBV11-1 to TRBJ2-5; D unresolved. The CDR3 has 11 residues. CDR1 SGHAT and CDR2 FQDESV come from the germline V gene (reference sequence). Trimming left V 5 bases short and J 1 base short, with 2 bases between. CDR3 in amino acids: CASSLQETQYF. CDR3 DNA sequence: TGTGCCAGCAGCCTCCAAGAGACCCAGTACTTC.

The genes are TRBV7-2 and TRBJ2-7, with D possibly matching TRBD1 (5 bases). The V gene's germline CDR1 is SGHTA and CDR2 FQGNSA. The CDR3 covers 15 residues. Trimming cost V 2 bases and J 4 bases, with 15 bases left between them. The CDR3 bases are TGTGCCAGCAGCTTAAGGTGGGGCTCTCAGTACGAGCAGTACTTC. Translation: CASSLRWGSQYEQYF.

CDR3 sequence (DNA): TGTGCCAGCAGCCCGTCGGCAGTCCCAACCTACGAGCAGTACTTC. The encoded protein is CASSPSAVPTYEQYF. The rearrangement joins TRBV7-9 to TRBJ2-7; D is uncertain. Germline values: CDR1 SEHNR, CDR2 FQNEAQ (reference sequence). This CDR3 spans 15 amino acids. V lost 5 bases and J lost 2, with 16 bases in between.

The chain uses TRBV7-3 and TRBJ2-3, with 13 bases identical to TRBD2. Germline V gene lookup returns CDR1 SGHTA and CDR2 FQGTGA. This CDR3 spans 17 amino acids. With V trimmed by 5 bases and J by 0 bases, 5 bases remained unmatched. CDR3 protein: CASSPGLAGDSTDTQYF. The CDR3 nucleotides read TGTGCCAGCAGCCCCGGACTAGCGGGAGATAGCACAGATACGCAGTATTTT.

This rearrangement joins TRBV28 to TRBJ1-2, with 7 bases identical to TRBD1. Trimming cost V 3 bases and J 3 bases; bases outside gene matches: 7. The CDR3 extends over 15 amino acids. In germline, CDR1 is MDHEN, CDR2 SYDVKM. For the CDR3, the DNA is TGTGCCAGCAGTTTGAGACAGGGATGGTACTATGGCTACACCTTC. Encoded protein: CASSLRQGWYYGYTF.

The chain joins TRBV15 to TRBJ2-3; TRBD1 matches 7 bases. The CDR3 is made up of 14 amino acids. V gave up 4 bases and J gave up 4 bases; unmatched junction bases: 5. Germline CDR1 and CDR2: LNHNV and YYDKDF (reference sequence). CDR3 bases: TGTGCCACCAGCACCGGGCAGGGGGCAGATACGCAGTATTTT. It translates to CATSTGQGADTQYF.